The 17 T cell receptor beta chains reported below all come from one sample, sequenced in a study of untreated major depressive disorder. General study points: TRBV05-01 (Vbeta 5.1) usage was higher in CD4+ T cells of depressed patients than controls.

No antigen is known for these receptors. The method was immunoSEQ multiplex PCR; TCRdb's version includes in-frame clones alone and lacks a portion of them. The table includes approximately 24,000 clones, about 90% detected once. Sequenced input: CD4+ T cells from PBMCs. The receptors stem from a woman in her 30s with major depressive disorder.

J is TRBJ2-1 and V is TRBV19; 9 nucleotides match TRBD1. Germline V lookup: CDR1 LNHDA, CDR2 SQIVND (reference sequence). The CDR3 runs to 16 residues. V shed 5 bases, J shed 7 bases, and the junction held 12 bases outside the gene matches. CDR3 region: CASSALNRGRINEQFF. The CDR3 nucleotides are TGTGCCAGTAGTGCACTGAACAGGGGGCGCATAAATGAGCAGTTCTTC.

The rearrangement uses TRBV28 and TRBJ1-2; no clear D. Germline lookup yields CDR1 MDHEN and CDR2 SYDVKM. This CDR3 has 13 residues. The V gene lost 9 bases and the J gene lost 0 bases, with 11 bases spanning the gap. The CDR3 loop reads CASKQASNYGYTF. Here the CDR3 DNA reads TGTGCCAGTAAGCAGGCGTCTAACTATGGCTACACCTTC.

The chain links TRBV19 to TRBJ1-5, with D unclear. The V gene lost 3 bases and the J gene lost 2 bases, with 11 bases spanning the gap. Germline CDR1 is LNHDA and CDR2 is SQIVND (reference sequence). The CDR3 sequence is 15 residues long. The CDR3 DNA follows: TGTGCCAGTAGTATGGGAATGGTGGGCAATCAGCCCCAGCATTTT. Protein: CASSMGMVGNQPQHF. Using reference TRBV19 and TRBJ1-5 for the parts outside the CDR3, the full variable domain is DGGITQSPKYLFRKEGQNVTLSCEQNLNHDAMYWYRQDPGQGLRLIYYSQIVNDFQKGDIAEGYSVSREKKESFPLTVTSAQKNPTAFYLCASSMGMVGNQPQHFGDGTRLSIL.

Here the CDR3 DNA reads TGTGCCAGTAGTTTTGGGGACAGGATTGTTTATGGCTACACCTTC. It codes for CASSFGDRIVYGYTF. This chain connects TRBV19 to TRBJ1-2; TRBD1 matches at 8 bases. The CDR3 extends over 15 amino acids. From germline, CDR1 is LNHDA and CDR2 SQIVND (reference sequence). After removal of 5 bases from V and 5 bases from J, the junction contained 10 bases not matched to a gene.

The gene calls are TRBV18 and TRBJ1-2; D ambiguous. In germline, CDR1 is KGHSH, CDR2 LQKENI. CDR3 length equals 14 residues. V lost 5 bases and J 7 bases, leaving 17 bases between the germline ends. CDR3 amino acids: CASSVQSSEGGYTF. In DNA form, the CDR3 reads TGTGCCAGCTCAGTACAGTCTTCCGAGGGTGGCTACACCTTC.

The J gene is TRBJ1-1, the V gene TRBV10-3, with 7 bases identical to TRBD1. Germline V gene data show CDR1 as ENHRY and CDR2 as SYGVKD. With V trimmed by 5 bases and J by 0 bases, 6 bases remained unmatched. The CDR3 contains 15 residues. In DNA, the CDR3 is TGTGCCATCAGTCCAGGGGGAGGTTTGAACACTGAAGCTTTCTTT. Protein sequence: CAISPGGGLNTEAFF.

This chain uses TRBV5-1 with TRBJ2-2; possibly TRBD2 for D (5 bases). V lost 0 bases and J 2 bases, leaving 17 bases between the germline ends. This CDR3 is built from 18 residues. Per germline, CDR1 SGHRS and CDR2 YFSETQ. CDR3: CASSLVGGRPGNTGELFF. The CDR3 DNA is TGCGCCAGCAGCTTGGTCGGAGGTAGGCCCGGAAACACCGGGGAGCTGTTTTTT. Filled out from reference TRBV5-1 and TRBJ2-2, the complete variable domain reads KAGVTQTPRYLIKTRGQQVTLSCSPISGHRSVSWYQQTPGQGLQFLFEYFSETQRNKGNFPGRFSGRQFSNSRSEMNVSTLELGDSALYLCASSLVGGRPGNTGELFFGEGSRLTVL.

This clone was counted a few times. The V and J genes are TRBV19 and TRBJ2-5; tentatively, D is TRBD2 (6 bases). Germline V CDR1 and CDR2: LNHDA, SQIVND (reference sequence). The CDR3 length is 15 residues. The V gene lost 1 base and the J gene lost 4 bases, with 13 bases spanning the gap. The CDR3 reads CASSIAGVGSETQYF. CDR3 sequence (DNA): TGTGCCAGTAGTATAGCGGGAGTAGGATCAGAGACCCAGTACTTC. Full variable domain (remainder filled in from reference TRBV19 and TRBJ2-5): DGGITQSPKYLFRKEGQNVTLSCEQNLNHDAMYWYRQDPGQGLRLIYYSQIVNDFQKGDIAEGYSVSREKKESFPLTVTSAQKNPTAFYLCASSIAGVGSETQYFGPGTRLLVL.

The chain employs TRBV13 and TRBJ2-7; D perhaps matches TRBD1 (5 bases). With 0 bases removed from V and 6 bases from J, the gap between germline ends came to 12 bases. Germline assignment: CDR1 PRHDT and CDR2 FYEKMQ (reference sequence). CDR3 length: 14 residues. In DNA, the CDR3 is TGTGCCAGCAGCTTAGGGGGCCAGGGATTCGAGCAGTACTTC. It specifies CASSLGGQGFEQYF.

V gene TRBV20-1 combines with J gene TRBJ1-4; D gene ambiguous. CDR1 is DFQATT, CDR2 SNEGSKA, per germline (reference sequence). Deletions cut 3 bases from V and 12 bases from J, with 11 bases between. This CDR3 contains 11 residues. The CDR3 region is CSARTPRELFF. The CDR3 DNA sequence: TGCAGTGCTAGGACCCCAAGAGAACTGTTTTTT.

The chain recombines TRBV5-1 with TRBJ1-1; 7 bases agree with TRBD1. With 4 bases clipped from V and 1 base from J, the junction kept 10 bases outside the gene matches. This CDR3 is built from 16 residues. Germline-derived CDR1 and CDR2 are SGHRS and YFSETQ. CDR3 DNA sequence: TGCGCCAGCAGCCGACCTCCCGGGGACAGGAACACTGAAGCTTTCTTT. This translates into CASSRPPGDRNTEAFF.

The rearrangement joins TRBV20-1 to TRBJ1-1, with D hard to call. Looked up from germline, CDR1 is DFQATT and CDR2 is SNEGSKA (reference sequence). The CDR3 runs to 11 residues. The germline V and J ends were trimmed by 2 bases and 2 bases, with 3 bases remaining between them. In DNA form, the CDR3 reads TGCAGTGCTAGACTAAACACTGAAGCTTTCTTT. It yields the protein CSARLNTEAFF.

This clone has a single count. This chain connects TRBV29-1 to TRBJ1-1; D might be TRBD1 (6 bases). CDR1 is SQVTM and CDR2 is ANQGSEA in the germline V gene. The CDR3 totals 11 residues. V was cut by 5 bases and J by 6 bases, with 10 bases left in between. The CDR3 region is CSVTGSSEAFF. The CDR3 nucleotides are TGCAGCGTTACAGGGTCGTCTGAAGCTTTCTTT. Using reference TRBV29-1 and TRBJ1-1 for the parts outside the CDR3, the full variable domain is SAVISQKPSRDICQRGTSLTIQCQVDSQVTMMFWYRQQPGQSLTLIATANQGSEATYESGFVIDKFPISRPNLTFSTLTVSNMSPEDSSIYLCSVTGSSEAFFGQGTRLTVV.

This clone was seen a single time. This chain joins TRBV9 and TRBJ2-1, with 8 bases lining up with TRBD2. CDR1 and CDR2 (germline): SGDLS, YYNGEE. The CDR3 runs to 14 residues. J was trimmed by 6 bases and V by 2 bases; bases with no gene match: 4. CDR3 amino acids: CASSVGGVLNEQFF. CDR3 sequence (DNA): TGTGCCAGCAGCGTCGGGGGGGTACTCAATGAGCAGTTCTTC.

This chain uses TRBV19 with TRBJ2-7, with 10 nucleotides matching TRBD1. With V trimmed by 3 bases and J by 4 bases, 3 bases remained unmatched. The CDR3 loop spans 14 amino acids. Germline lookup yields CDR1 LNHDA and CDR2 SQIVND (reference sequence). The CDR3 region has the DNA TGTGCCAGTAGTATCAGGACAGGGGGGTACGAGCAGTACTTC. Residues: CASSIRTGGYEQYF.

The CDR3 DNA follows: TGTGCTAGTGGTTTGCCGGGACTAGCTATACACGAGCAGTACTTC. This sequence encodes CASGLPGLAIHEQYF. The V gene is TRBV12-5, the J gene TRBJ2-7, with TRBD2 identical over 9 bases. Germline trimming cut 2 bases from V and 5 bases from J; bases unmatched to any gene: 7. The CDR3 consists of 15 residues. The germline V gene encodes CDR1 LGHNT and CDR2 FRNRAP.

The chain combines TRBV6-1 with TRBJ1-2, with D possibly TRBD1 on 5 matching bases. The CDR3 is 17 residues long. The germline gives CDR1 MNHNS, CDR2 SASEGT. Trimming removed 2 bases at V and 4 bases at J, with 20 bases between. CDR3: CASSETARLRAVYGYTF. The CDR3 region has the DNA TGTGCCAGCAGTGAAACGGCTAGGCTCAGGGCGGTCTATGGCTACACCTTC.